The source of this T cell receptor beta chain is a study of blood T cell repertoires in COVID-19. At the level of the study: Both acute and convalescent COVID-19 samples were obtained from the United States, Italy and Spain. PBMCs, B-cell-depleted T cells, or T cells provided the cDNA or gDNA that made up the material.

This clone was counted only a few times. Original processing notes: Reference gene primer amplification in the assay estimated nucleated cell counts. Clones were read by immunoSEQ multiplex PCR, and TCRdb kept only the in-frame ones, dropping some. V and J calls and clone size are copied from that table; D and trimming were computed from the DNA. This sample has 93,000 or so clones, with about 92% found just once. CDR3 length equals 15 residues. The germline gives CDR1 SGHAT, CDR2 FQNNGV. V lost 4 bases to trimming and J lost 1 base, with 13 bases between them. The sequence was obtained from a woman older than 75 in a cohort sampled during active COVID-19. Sequencing used peripheral blood. The rearrangement uses TRBV11-2 and TRBJ2-5; maybe TRBD2 (6 bases). This CDR3 is CASSSNAGTQETQYF. The DNA for the CDR3 is TGTGCCAGCAGCTCGAACGCGGGGACCCAAGAGACCCAGTACTTC.